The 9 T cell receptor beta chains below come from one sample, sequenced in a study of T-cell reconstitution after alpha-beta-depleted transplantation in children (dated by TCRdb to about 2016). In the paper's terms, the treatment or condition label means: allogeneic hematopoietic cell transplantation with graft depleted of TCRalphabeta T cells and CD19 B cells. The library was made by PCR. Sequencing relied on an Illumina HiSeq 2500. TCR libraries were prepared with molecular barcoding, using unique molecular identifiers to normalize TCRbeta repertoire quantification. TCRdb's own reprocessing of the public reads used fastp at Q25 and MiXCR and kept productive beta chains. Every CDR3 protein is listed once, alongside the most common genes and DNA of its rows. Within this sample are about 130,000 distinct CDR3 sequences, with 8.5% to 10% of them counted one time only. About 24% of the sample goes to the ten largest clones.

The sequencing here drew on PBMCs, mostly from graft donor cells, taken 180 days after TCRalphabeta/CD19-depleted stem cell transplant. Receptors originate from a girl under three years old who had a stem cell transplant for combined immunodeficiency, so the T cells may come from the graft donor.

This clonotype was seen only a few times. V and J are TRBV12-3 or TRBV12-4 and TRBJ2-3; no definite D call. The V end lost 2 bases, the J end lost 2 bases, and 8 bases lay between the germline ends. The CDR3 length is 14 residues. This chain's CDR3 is CASSLISVTDTQYF. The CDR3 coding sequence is TGTGCCAGCAGTTTAATCAGCGTCACAGATACGCAGTATTTT.

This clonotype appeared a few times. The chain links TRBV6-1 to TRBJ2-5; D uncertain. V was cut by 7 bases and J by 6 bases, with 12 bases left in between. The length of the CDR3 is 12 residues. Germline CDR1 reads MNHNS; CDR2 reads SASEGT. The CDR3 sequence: CASTSARKTQYF. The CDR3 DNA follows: TGTGCCAGCACAAGCGCTAGGAAGACCCAGTACTTC.

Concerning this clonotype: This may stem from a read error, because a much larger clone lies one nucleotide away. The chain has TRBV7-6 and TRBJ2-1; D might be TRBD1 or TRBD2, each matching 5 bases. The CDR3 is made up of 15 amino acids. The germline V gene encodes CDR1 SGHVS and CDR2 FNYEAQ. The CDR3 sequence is CASSLSGTSCNEQFF. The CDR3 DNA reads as TGTGCCAGCAGCTTGTCTGGGACGTCCTGCAATGAGCAGTTCTTC.

The CDR3 spells CASSLVSALRVLVHEQFF. In nucleotides, the CDR3 is TGTGCCAGCAGCTTAGTATCAGCGTTAAGGGTATTAGTCCATGAGCAGTTCTTC. The V call is TRBV11-1, the J call TRBJ2-1; D unclear. The CDR3 runs to 18 residues. Trimming removed 1 base from V and 8 bases from J, with 24 bases in between. The germline V gene encodes CDR1 SGHAT and CDR2 FQDESV (reference sequence).

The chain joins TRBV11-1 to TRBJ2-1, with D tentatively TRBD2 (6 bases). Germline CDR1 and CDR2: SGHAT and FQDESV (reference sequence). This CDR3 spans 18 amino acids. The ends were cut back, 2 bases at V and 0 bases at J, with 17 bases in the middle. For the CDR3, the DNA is TGTGCCAGCAGCTTATCCACATTAGCGGCGAGCTCCTACAATGAGCAGTTCTTC. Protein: CASSLSTLAASSYNEQFF.

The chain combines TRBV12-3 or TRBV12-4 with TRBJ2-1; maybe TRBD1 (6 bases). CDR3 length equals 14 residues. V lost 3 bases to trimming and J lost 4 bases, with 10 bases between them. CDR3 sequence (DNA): TGTGCCAGCAGTTTGAGGGGGAGTTACAATGAGCAGTTCTTC. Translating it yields CASSLRGSYNEQFF.

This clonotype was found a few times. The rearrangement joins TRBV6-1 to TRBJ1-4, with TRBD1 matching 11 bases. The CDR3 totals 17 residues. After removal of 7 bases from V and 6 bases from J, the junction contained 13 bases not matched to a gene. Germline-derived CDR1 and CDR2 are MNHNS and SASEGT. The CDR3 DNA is TGTGCCAGCAAGACCGGGGACAGGGGGAAAGAAGATGAAAAACTGTTTTTT. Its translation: CASKTGDRGKEDEKLFF.

The CDR3 region is CASSLTAPPHNEQFF. In DNA, the CDR3 is TGTGCCAGCAGTTTAACAGCGCCCCCCCACAATGAGCAGTTCTTC. The chain is built from TRBV12-3 or TRBV12-4 and TRBJ2-1; no reliable D call. Trimming pared 2 bases from V and 5 bases from J, leaving 13 bases between. This CDR3 has 15 residues.

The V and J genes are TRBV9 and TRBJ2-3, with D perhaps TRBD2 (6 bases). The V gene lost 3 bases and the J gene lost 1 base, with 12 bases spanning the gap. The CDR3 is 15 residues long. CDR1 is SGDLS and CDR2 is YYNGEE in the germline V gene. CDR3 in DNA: TGTGCCAGCAGCGCCGTAGCGGCCCGCACAGATACGCAGTATTTT. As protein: CASSAVAARTDTQYF.